The rows below give T cell receptor beta chains drawn from one sample of a study of cytomegalovirus exposure and HLA in healthy donors. TCRdb's copy holds only in-frame clones and misses some; the assay was immunoSEQ multiplex PCR. This sample has 100,000 to 150,000 clones, with roughly 76% found just once. The sequenced material came from PBMCs. These receptors were collected from a woman aged 55-69 years in good health and CMV-seropositive. Both conserved end residues are part of each CDR3. D genes are given only for firm matches. Only some rows state a clone size, as once, few, many or a class for expanded clones.

TRBD1	TRBV30	TRBJ2-5	NA	CAWSSGTGGHQAQYF	TGTGCCTGGAGTTCAGGGACAGGGGGACATCAGGCCCAGTACTTC
NA	TRBV7-2	TRBJ1-2	few	CASSLNRGYTF	TGTGCCAGCAGCCTGAACAGGGGCTACACCTTC
TRBD2	TRBV7-7	TRBJ2-3	NA	CASSPGLAGSDTQYF	TGTGCCAGCAGCCCGGGACTAGCGGGGTCAGATACGCAGTATTTT
NA	TRBV4-2	TRBJ2-7	NA	CASSQAAGVSYEQYF	TGTGCCAGCAGCCAAGCGGCAGGGGTCTCCTACGAGCAGTACTTC
TRBD1	TRBV28	TRBJ2-7	few	CACREQGAPEQYF	TGTGCCTGCAGGGAACAGGGGGCCCCCGAGCAGTACTTC
NA	TRBV12-2	TRBJ1-4	NA	CASRLGQGGHQAQEKLFF	TGTGCAAGTCGCTTAGGACAGGGGGGGCATCAGGCGCAAGAAAAACTGTTTTTT
NA	TRBV7-2	TRBJ2-1	NA	CASSLRASTLNEQFF	TGTGCCAGCAGCTTAAGAGCCTCAACCCTCAATGAGCAGTTCTTC
TRBD2	TRBV7-2	TRBJ2-3	NA	CASSSGGAGGPEGTQYF	TGTGCCAGCAGCTCCGGGGGAGCGGGAGGGCCTGAGGGAACGCAGTATTTT
NA	TRBV5-1	TRBJ2-1	NA	CASSLQQLVDEQFF	TGCGCCAGCAGCTTGCAACAGTTGGTCGATGAGCAGTTCTTC
TRBD1	TRBV15	TRBJ2-3	NA	CATSRGQGRDTQYF	TGTGCCACCAGCAGGGGACAGGGGCGAGATACGCAGTATTTT
NA	TRBV4-3	TRBJ2-2	NA	CASKVWTANTGELFF	TGCGCCAGCAAGGTCTGGACAGCGAACACCGGGGAGCTGTTTTTT
TRBD1	TRBV4-3	TRBJ1-3	NA	CASGQDRAPSGNTIYF	TGCGCCAGCGGCCAAGACAGGGCCCCCTCTGGAAACACCATATATTTT
NA	TRBV9	TRBJ2-3	NA	CASSSRGSNTDTQYF	TGTGCCAGCAGCTCCAGGGGTTCTAACACAGATACGCAGTATTTT
TRBD1	TRBV4-1	TRBJ1-3	NA	CASSQPGTGGNTIYF	TGCGCCAGCAGCCAACCCGGGACAGGGGGAAACACCATATATTTT
NA	TRBV7-9	TRBJ1-2	NA	CASSYEQDYGYTF	TGTGCCAGCAGCTATGAACAGGACTATGGCTACACCTTC
NA	TRBV23-1	TRBJ1-3	NA	CASSEQIGNTIYF	TGCGCCAGCAGTGAACAGATTGGAAACACCATATATTTT
NA	TRBV5-1	TRBJ1-1	NA	CASSLSDRNTEAFF	TGCGCCAGCAGCTTGTCGGACAGGAACACTGAAGCTTTCTTT
TRBD1	TRBV5-5	TRBJ1-1	NA	CASSSRTGRDEAFF	TGTGCCAGCAGCTCCCGGACAGGGCGGGATGAAGCTTTCTTT